The 19 T cell receptor beta chains presented below share a single source sample, sequenced in a study of T cell responses to AZD1222 COVID-19 vaccine. TCRdb's table, derived via immunoSEQ multiplex PCR, lists solely in-frame clones and lacks some. The data contain 150,000 to 200,000 clones, about 93% of them singletons. The sample here was peripheral blood, taken 28 days after the second AZD1222 dose. The receptors originated from an adult who received the AZD1222 COVID-19 vaccine.

This sequence joins TRBV6-5 and TRBJ1-4; D remains ambiguous. This CDR3 region has 13 residues. Germline assignment: CDR1 MNHEY and CDR2 SVGAGI. Trimming removed 2 bases at V and 6 bases at J, with 7 bases between. The CDR3: CASSYDSYEKLFF. As DNA, the CDR3 is TGTGCCAGCAGTTACGATAGTTATGAAAAACTGTTTTTT.

The chain combines TRBV25-1 with TRBJ1-2; D is perhaps TRBD1 (5 bases). Germline CDR1 MGHDK, CDR2 SYGVNS. CDR3 size: 14 residues. Deletions cut 2 bases from V and 4 bases from J, with 11 bases between. The CDR3 reads CASSEGQQRYGYTF. CDR3 nucleotide sequence: TGTGCCAGCAGTGAAGGACAACAACGCTATGGCTACACCTTC.

The genes are TRBV6-5 and TRBJ1-5, with D tentatively TRBD1 (5 bases). Trimming cost V 6 bases and J 2 bases, with 14 bases left between them. This CDR3 has 15 residues. Germline V gene sequence: CDR1 MNHEY, CDR2 SVGAGI. CDR3 sequence reads: CASSPGRDGNQPQHF. The CDR3 region has the DNA TGTGCCAGCAGCCCCGGCAGGGATGGCAATCAGCCCCAGCATTTT.

The V call is TRBV7-9, the J call TRBJ2-5, with D possibly TRBD1 on 6 matching bases. CDR3 length equals 16 residues. Looked up from germline, CDR1 is SEHNR and CDR2 is FQNEAQ (reference sequence). V was clipped by 4 bases and J by 2 bases, with 17 bases between them. The CDR3, as DNA: TGTGCCAGCAGCTCAGGATTTCGGACAGCTCAAGAGACCCAGTACTTC. Translated, it gives CASSSGFRTAQETQYF.

The chain has TRBV7-2 and TRBJ2-5; TRBD2 matches 7 bases. The CDR3 contains 16 residues. Germline assignment: CDR1 SGHTA and CDR2 FQGNSA. With V trimmed by 0 bases and J by 5 bases, 9 bases remained unmatched. This chain's CDR3 is CASSLALGEGSETQYF. The CDR3 DNA is TGTGCCAGCAGCTTAGCTCTCGGGGAGGGCTCCGAGACCCAGTACTTC.

The rearrangement joins TRBV28 to TRBJ1-1; 7 bases map to TRBD1. There are 17 residues in the CDR3. V trimming: 6 bases; J trimming: 1 base; junction bases outside the gene matches: 14. In germline, CDR1 is MDHEN, CDR2 SYDVKM. CDR3 region: CASSLRQGGSGNTEAFF. Here the CDR3 DNA reads TGTGCCAGCAGCCTTCGACAGGGTGGGAGTGGGAACACTGAAGCTTTCTTT.

The chain combines TRBV6-5 with TRBJ2-7, with TRBD2 matching 12 bases. The CDR3 runs to 14 residues. The trim removed 6 bases at V and 4 bases at J, leaving 4 bases unmatched. Germline assignment: CDR1 MNHEY and CDR2 SVGAGI. Written as DNA, the CDR3 is TGTGCCAGCAGAAGGACTAGCGGGGAGTACGAGCAGTACTTC. This sequence encodes CASRRTSGEYEQYF.

This chain uses TRBV6-6 with TRBJ1-2, with 7 bases fitting TRBD1. The V segment lost 5 bases and the J segment 3 bases; nucleotides outside the gene matches: 9. Germline V gene lookup returns CDR1 MNHNY and CDR2 SVGAGI (reference sequence). This CDR3 spans 15 amino acids. For the CDR3, the DNA is TGTGCCAGCAGTACTCGGGACAGCCACTACTATGGCTACACCTTC. This gives the protein CASSTRDSHYYGYTF.

The V call is TRBV27, the J call TRBJ1-5; 8 nucleotides line up with TRBD1. This CDR3 is 14 amino acids long. Trimming at V came to 6 bases and at J to 5 bases, leaving 6 bases not matched to a gene. In germline, CDR1 is MNHEY, CDR2 SMNVEV (reference sequence). This CDR3 is CASSQGQVDQPQHF. Written as DNA, the CDR3 is TGTGCCAGCAGCCAGGGACAGGTTGATCAGCCCCAGCATTTT.

The rearrangement uses TRBV5-1 and TRBJ1-6; D is ambiguous. V was shortened by 5 bases and J by 0 bases, with 6 bases between the two germline ends. Germline assignment: CDR1 SGHRS and CDR2 YFSETQ. This CDR3 is built from 14 residues. CDR3 sequence: CASRGSSYNSPLHF. The CDR3 DNA reads TGCGCCAGCAGGGGGAGCTCCTATAATTCACCCCTCCACTTT.

This clone showed up just once. V usage is TRBV7-9 and J usage is TRBJ2-2; 10 bases map to TRBD1. The trim removed 7 bases at V and 7 bases at J, leaving 18 bases unmatched. CDR1 and CDR2 (germline): SEHNR, FQNEAQ (reference sequence). This CDR3 has 18 residues. The CDR3 region has the DNA TGTGCCAGCACCATACCGGGACAGGGGTTTAAGTGGGGCGGGGAGCTGTTTTTT. It is translated as CASTIPGQGFKWGGELFF.

V is TRBV9 and J is TRBJ1-5; D might be TRBD1 (5 bases). The V gene's germline CDR1 is SGDLS and CDR2 YYNGEE. V was pared by 4 bases and J by 10 bases, with 15 bases between. CDR3 length: 13 amino acids. CDR3 DNA sequence: TGTGCCAGCAGCAGAGGGACGACCGAACCCCAGCATTTT. Translation: CASSRGTTEPQHF. Using reference TRBV9 and TRBJ1-5 for the parts outside the CDR3, the full variable domain is DSGVTQTPKHLITATGQRVTLRCSPRSGDLSVYWYQQSLDQGLQFLIQYYNGEERAKGNILERFSAQQFPDLHSELNLSSLELGDSALYFCASSRGTTEPQHFGDGTRLSIL.

This clone was observed a single time. The gene calls are TRBV7-2 and TRBJ1-6; no definite D call. The germline V and J ends were trimmed by 2 bases and 9 bases, with 8 bases remaining between them. The CDR3 consists of 13 residues. Germline V CDR1 and CDR2: SGHTA, FQGNSA. In DNA, the CDR3 is TGTGCCAGCAGCTTATTGGGTCTTTCACCCCTCCACTTT. It encodes CASSLLGLSPLHF.

This chain connects TRBV30 to TRBJ2-3; TRBD2 matches at 12 bases. Trimming cost V 1 base and J 2 bases; bases outside gene matches: 4. CDR3 length: 16 residues. Germline-derived CDR1 and CDR2 are GTSNPN and SVGIG (reference sequence). CDR3 sequence (DNA): TGTGCCTGGAGTGGGCTAGCGGGGGGGATCACAGATACGCAGTATTTT. Amino acid sequence: CAWSGLAGGITDTQYF.

The chain links TRBV3-1 (or the pseudogene TRBV3-2) to TRBJ2-2; D is ambiguous. V lost 0 bases, J lost 0 bases, and 8 bases lay in between. This CDR3 has 16 amino acids. Germline-derived CDR1 and CDR2 are LGHDT and YNNKEL (reference sequence). CDR3 nucleotide sequence: TGTGCCAGCAGCCAAGAAGAAGATCCGAACACCGGGGAGCTGTTTTTT. This encodes CASSQEEDPNTGELFF.

This sequence joins TRBV7-9 and TRBJ2-6; no reliable D call. The V gene's germline CDR1 is SEHNR and CDR2 FQNEAQ (reference sequence). The CDR3 is 14 amino acids. V lost 6 bases and J lost 2, with 8 bases in between. This CDR3 is CASRSTAGANVLTF. The CDR3 region has the DNA TGTGCCAGCAGATCAACAGCTGGGGCCAACGTCCTGACTTTC.

This chain uses TRBV7-2 with TRBJ2-7; possible D gene TRBD1, 5 bases. The CDR3 length is 14 residues. V shed 5 bases and J shed 3 bases, with 14 bases lying between them. Germline values: CDR1 SGHTA, CDR2 FQGNSA. The CDR3 protein is CASSEGAVYYEQYF. The CDR3 nucleotides are TGTGCCAGCAGCGAAGGGGCCGTTTACTACGAGCAGTACTTC.

Written as DNA, the CDR3 is TGTGCCAGCAGCCTAGGGGGACAATCCTATAGCAATCAGCCCCAGCATTTT. Its protein is CASSLGGQSYSNQPQHF. The chain combines TRBV7-2 with TRBJ1-5; D is perhaps TRBD1 (6 bases). Germline V gene lookup returns CDR1 SGHTA and CDR2 FQGNSA. This CDR3 contains 17 residues. With 5 bases removed from V and 0 bases from J, the gap between germline ends came to 17 bases.

The V call is TRBV10-1, the J call TRBJ1-2; D uncertain. V shed 0 bases and J shed 7 bases, with 6 bases lying between them. The CDR3 length is 12 residues. CDR1 is WNHNN, CDR2 SYGVQD, per germline (reference sequence). In DNA, the CDR3 is TGCGCCAGCAGTGAGTCCCCCGGTGGCTACACCTTC. It encodes CASSESPGGYTF.